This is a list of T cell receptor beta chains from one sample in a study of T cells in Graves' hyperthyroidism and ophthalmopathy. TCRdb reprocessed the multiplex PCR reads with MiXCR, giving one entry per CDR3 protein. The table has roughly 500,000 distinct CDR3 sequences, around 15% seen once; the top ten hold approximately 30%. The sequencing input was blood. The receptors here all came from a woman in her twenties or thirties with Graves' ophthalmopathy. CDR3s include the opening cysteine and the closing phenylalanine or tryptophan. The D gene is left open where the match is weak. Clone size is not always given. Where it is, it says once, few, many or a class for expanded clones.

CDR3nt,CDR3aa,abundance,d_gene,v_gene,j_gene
TGTGCCAGCAGTGGTACCTGGGTTACCGGGGAGCTGTTTTTT,CASSGTWVTGELFF,few,NA,TRBV6-1,TRBJ2-2
TGCAGTGCTAGCAAGTCGAACACCGGGGAGCTGTTTTTT,CSASKSNTGELFF,few,NA,TRBV20-1,TRBJ2-2
TGTGTCAGCACCTACCTGAGCCGGGGAAATCAGCCCCAGCATTTT,CVSTYLSRGNQPQHF,once,NA,TRBV6-1,TRBJ1-5
TGCAGTGCTAGAGTGTCGAGCGGCTCCGGCGAGCAGTACTTC,CSARVSSGSGEQYF,few,NA,TRBV20-1,TRBJ2-7
TGTGCCAGCAGCCCCCTTGGTCAGGGACTCCAATCGAGGGAGCAGTTCTTC,CASSPLGQGLQSREQFF,NA,NA,TRBV7-9,TRBJ2-1
TGCAGTGCTAGAGAGCGGACAGGGGAGGATTCCGAGCAGTACTTC,CSARERTGEDSEQYF,many,TRBD1,TRBV20-1,TRBJ2-7
TGCAGTGCTAGTGGACAGCCCTACGAGCAGTACTTC,CSASGQPYEQYF,few,NA,TRBV20-1,TRBJ2-7
TGCAGCGTTGAATCCGGGGGCACTGAAGCTTTCTTT,CSVESGGTEAFF,NA,NA,TRBV29-1,TRBJ1-1
TGTGCCAGCAGAAAAATTGATAGCAATCAGCCCCAGCATTTT,CASRKIDSNQPQHF,few,NA,TRBV6-1,TRBJ1-5
TGTGCCAGCAGCGTAGAACTCACGGGTACAGATACGCAGTATTTT,CASSVELTGTDTQYF,many,NA,TRBV9,TRBJ2-3
TGTGCCTGGAGTGTCGGGTCTAACTATGGCTACACCTTC,CAWSVGSNYGYTF,many,NA,TRBV30,TRBJ1-2
TGTGCCAGCAGCTATACAGTTTCCATGAACACTGAAGCTTTCTTT,CASSYTVSMNTEAFF,many,NA,TRBV9,TRBJ1-1
TGCGCCAGCAGCCATCCCCGGGTGGGGGGAAGAACTGAACAAGAGACCCAGTACTTC,CASSHPRVGGRTEQETQYF,many,NA,TRBV4-1,TRBJ2-5
TGTGCCAGCAGCTTAGCGGCTAGCGGCTCCTACGAGCAGTACTTC,CASSLAASGSYEQYF,many,TRBD2,TRBV7-2,TRBJ2-7
TGTGCCACCAGCGGGGGACAGACCTACGAGCAGTACTTC,CATSGGQTYEQYF,many,TRBD1,TRBV15,TRBJ2-7
TGCACCCCGGGGGAAGGGGGGCAGTACTTC,CTPGEGGQYF,NA,NA,TRBV29-1,TRBJ2-7
TGTGCCAGCAGCATAGGGACAGCGGAAGCTTTCTTT,CASSIGTAEAFF,many,TRBD1,TRBV12-3/TRBV12-4,TRBJ1-1
TGCAGTGCCAGTGAGGGAGTGAACACCGGGGAGCTGTTTTTT,CSASEGVNTGELFF,many,NA,TRBV20-1,TRBJ2-2
TGTGCCAGCAGCGTAGGGGGGCAGGGTGGGACTGAAGCTTTCTTT,CASSVGGQGGTEAFF,many,NA,TRBV9,TRBJ1-1
TGTGCCAGCAGTTACTCAGACATTTATGAGCAGTTCTTC,CASSYSDIYEQFF,NA,NA,TRBV6-5,TRBJ2-1
TGCAGTGCTAGAACGACGAACGACAGGGGGCAGTACAATGAGCAGTACTTC,CSARTTNDRGQYNEQYF,NA,TRBD1,TRBV20-1,TRBJ2-7
TGTGCCAGTAGTCCGTTGGACAGGGCCTATGGCTACACCTTC,CASSPLDRAYGYTF,few,TRBD1,TRBV19,TRBJ1-2
TGTGCCAGCAGCGCGGCGGGGGGCCTTCAGCCCCAGCATTTT,CASSAAGGLQPQHF,many,NA,TRBV28,TRBJ1-5
TGTGCCAGCAGTTACTCGGTGACTAGCGGGAGCTACGAGCAGTACTTC,CASSYSVTSGSYEQYF,many,TRBD2,TRBV6-2/TRBV6-3,TRBJ2-7
TGTGCCAGCAGTTTATCTTCTCGCGGGAGGGGAGATACGCAGTATTTT,CASSLSSRGRGDTQYF,few,TRBD2,TRBV27,TRBJ2-3
TGTGCCAGCAGCCCCTCAAGCGGGAGGACAACCTACGAGCAGTACTTC,CASSPSSGRTTYEQYF,few,TRBD2,TRBV7-8,TRBJ2-7
TGTGCCAGCAGCTTCTCACCGGGACTGAGTAATGAAAAACTGTTTTTT,CASSFSPGLSNEKLFF,few,NA,TRBV7-9,TRBJ1-4
TGTGCCAGCAGTTCGGGGGTTAGTAGTACAGATACGCAGTATTTT,CASSSGVSSTDTQYF,few,NA,TRBV27,TRBJ2-3